These T cell receptor beta chains were read from a single sample in a study of prognosis after radiotherapy for stage I lung cancer. MiXCR was run by TCRdb on the multiplex PCR reads, yielding one entry per CDR3 protein. This sample has about 12,000 distinct CDR3 sequences; 35% occur once, and the top ten carry approximately 57%. The input for sequencing was PBMCs, taken before or after stereotactic body radiation therapy (not recorded which). The origin of the receptors is a donor aged 50 or older with non-small cell lung cancer. Each CDR3 is given with its conserved first and last residue.

j_call: TRBJ2-6; v_call: TRBV7-9; cdr3_aa: CASSYRLMSGANVLTF
j_call: TRBJ2-1; v_call: TRBV6-1; cdr3_aa: CASIPGTSGVHEQFF
j_call: TRBJ2-1; v_call: TRBV10-2; cdr3_aa: CASKRDSYNEQFF
j_call: TRBJ2-3; v_call: TRBV11-3; cdr3_aa: CASSFFGRGLLDTQYF
j_call: TRBJ2-7; v_call: TRBV29-1; cdr3_aa: CSVDGLEGSYEQYF
j_call: TRBJ2-7; v_call: TRBV9; cdr3_aa: CASSVSGFGLEQYF
j_call: TRBJ2-1; v_call: TRBV14; cdr3_aa: CASSQGEGVIF
j_call: TRBJ2-5; v_call: TRBV12-3/TRBV12-4; cdr3_aa: CSSSRLAGGGKTQYF
j_call: TRBJ1-6; v_call: TRBV20-1; cdr3_aa: CSARRTDSPLHF
j_call: TRBJ2-1; v_call: TRBV12-3/TRBV12-4; cdr3_aa: CASRGFYEQFF
j_call: TRBJ2-1; v_call: TRBV3-1; cdr3_aa: CASSPAGEPYNEQFF
j_call: TRBJ2-4; v_call: TRBV3-1; cdr3_aa: CASSHSKNIQYF
j_call: TRBJ2-1; v_call: TRBV7-2; cdr3_aa: CASGWTSGSDEQFF
j_call: TRBJ2-7; v_call: TRBV12-3/TRBV12-4; cdr3_aa: CASSLLPRDYEQYF
j_call: TRBJ2-3; v_call: TRBV12-3/TRBV12-4; cdr3_aa: CASRAGLANADTKNF
j_call: TRBJ2-5; v_call: TRBV30; cdr3_aa: CAWSVGGAGVGGETQYF
j_call: TRBJ1-2; v_call: TRBV10-3; cdr3_aa: CAISESQSLFYGYTF
j_call: TRBJ2-1; v_call: TRBV6-1; cdr3_aa: CASSQSRVARFF
j_call: TRBJ1-1; v_call: TRBV12-3/TRBV12-4; cdr3_aa: CASKYRHTEKAFF
j_call: TRBJ2-7; v_call: TRBV27; cdr3_aa: CASSLGFSSYEQYF
j_call: TRBJ2-2; v_call: TRBV7-3; cdr3_aa: CASRRQLSGELFF
j_call: TRBJ2-7; v_call: TRBV7-9; cdr3_aa: CASSLGTGGQYF
j_call: TRBJ2-7; v_call: TRBV18; cdr3_aa: CASSPLIPEGYEQYF
j_call: TRBJ2-1; v_call: TRBV7-6; cdr3_aa: CASSYSGGLNEQFF
j_call: TRBJ2-1; v_call: TRBV11-1; cdr3_aa: CASSSGTSGAVWPFF
j_call: TRBJ2-5; v_call: TRBV18; cdr3_aa: CASSDLGAATGTQYF
j_call: TRBJ2-3; v_call: TRBV19; cdr3_aa: CASSRTGGTDTQYF
j_call: TRBJ2-3; v_call: TRBV7-3; cdr3_aa: CASSLGGTGLYTQYF
j_call: TRBJ1-5; v_call: TRBV28; cdr3_aa: CASSRQGYQPQHF
j_call: TRBJ2-3; v_call: TRBV6-2/TRBV6-3; cdr3_aa: CASSLGLAGGLYGDTQYF
j_call: TRBJ1-4; v_call: TRBV3-1; cdr3_aa: CASTHHEGGEKLFF
j_call: TRBJ2-1; v_call: TRBV6-2/TRBV6-3; cdr3_aa: CASSYRASGSIDNEQFF